The sequence of this TCR beta chain was determined in a study of blood T cell repertoires in COVID-19. Study-wide context: Spain, Italy and the United States supplied samples that represented acute and convalescent COVID-19.

CDR1 and CDR2 (germline): MGHRA, YSYEKL. The CDR3 totals 17 residues. V dropped 0 bases and J dropped 4 bases, with 16 bases sitting between them. Original handling: Nucleated cell counts were estimated from reference gene primer amplification. Profiling relied on immunoSEQ multiplex PCR, and the TCRdb table lists in-frame clones only, not all of them. The V and J calls and the clone size are those of that table, but D and trimming were determined from the DNA. Of around 180,000 clones listed, roughly 89% are singletons. Participants reported their clinical history, and cohort assignment relied on those reports.

The sequence was obtained from a woman in her thirties or forties with acute COVID-19. Sequenced material: PBMCs or T cells enriched from blood (not recorded which). This chain uses TRBV4-1 with TRBJ2-4; TRBD2 is a possible D gene (5 bases). The CDR3 region is CASSQDAKGVAKNIQYF. Written as DNA, the CDR3 is TGCGCCAGCAGCCAAGATGCTAAGGGAGTGGCGAAAAACATTCAGTACTTC.